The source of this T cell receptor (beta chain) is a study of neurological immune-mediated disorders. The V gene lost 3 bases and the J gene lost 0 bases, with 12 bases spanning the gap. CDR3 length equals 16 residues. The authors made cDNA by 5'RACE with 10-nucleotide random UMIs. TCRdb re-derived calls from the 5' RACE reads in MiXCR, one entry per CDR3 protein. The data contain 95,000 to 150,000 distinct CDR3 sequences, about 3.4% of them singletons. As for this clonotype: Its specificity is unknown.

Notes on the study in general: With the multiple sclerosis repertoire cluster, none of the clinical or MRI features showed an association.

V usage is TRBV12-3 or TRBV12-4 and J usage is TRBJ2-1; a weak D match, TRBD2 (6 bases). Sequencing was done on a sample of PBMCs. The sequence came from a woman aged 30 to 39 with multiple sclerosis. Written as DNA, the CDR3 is TGTGCCAGCAGTTTTGGTAGCGGCCGCTCCTACAATGAGCAGTTCTTC. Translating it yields CASSFGSGRSYNEQFF.